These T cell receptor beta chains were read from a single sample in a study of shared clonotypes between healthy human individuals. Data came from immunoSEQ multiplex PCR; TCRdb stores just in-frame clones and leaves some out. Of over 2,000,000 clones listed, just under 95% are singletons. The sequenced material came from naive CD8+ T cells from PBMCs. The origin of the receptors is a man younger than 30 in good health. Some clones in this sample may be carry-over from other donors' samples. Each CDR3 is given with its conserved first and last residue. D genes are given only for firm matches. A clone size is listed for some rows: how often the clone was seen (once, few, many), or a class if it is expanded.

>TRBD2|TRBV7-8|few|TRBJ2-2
CASSLGGLGAITGELFF
TGTGCCAGCAGCTTAGGGGGACTAGGGGCGATCACCGGGGAGCTGTTTTTT
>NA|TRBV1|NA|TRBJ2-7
CTSSQPRGYEQYF
TGCACCAGCAGCCAACCCCGGGGCTACGAGCAGTACTTC
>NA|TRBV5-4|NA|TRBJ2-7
CASSWEQGVNEQYF
TGTGCCAGCAGCTGGGAACAGGGTGTCAACGAGCAGTACTTC
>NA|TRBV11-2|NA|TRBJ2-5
CASSLVLQETQYF
TGTGCCAGCAGCTTAGTACTACAAGAGACCCAGTACTTC
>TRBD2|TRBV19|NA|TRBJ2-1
CASSKGTSKLEQFF
TGTGCCAGTAGTAAAGGGACTAGCAAACTGGAGCAGTTCTTC
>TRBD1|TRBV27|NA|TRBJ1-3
CASRANRGQGNTIYF
TGTGCCAGCAGAGCCAACAGGGGGCAAGGAAACACCATATATTTT
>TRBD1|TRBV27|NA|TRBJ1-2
CASSPTGLYYGYTF
TGTGCCAGCAGCCCGACAGGGCTCTACTATGGCTACACCTTC
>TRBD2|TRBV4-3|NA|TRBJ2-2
CASSLEREWVGELFF
TGCGCCAGCAGCCTAGAGCGGGAGTGGGTCGGGGAGCTGTTTTTT
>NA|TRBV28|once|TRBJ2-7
CASSFIRTGTYEQYF
TGTGCCAGCAGTTTCATTCGGACGGGTACCTACGAGCAGTACTTC
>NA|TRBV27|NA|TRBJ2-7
CASSHDSAEQYF
TGTGCCAGCAGTCACGACTCCGCCGAGCAGTACTTC
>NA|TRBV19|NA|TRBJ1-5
CATEEVGSNQPQHF
TGTGCCACCGAGGAGGTTGGGAGCAATCAGCCCCAGCATTTT
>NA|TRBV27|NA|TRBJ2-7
CASSFGRMPQQYF
TGTGCCAGCAGTTTTGGACGGATGCCTCAGCAGTACTTC
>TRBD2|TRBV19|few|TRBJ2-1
CASSMTAPREEQFF
TGTGCCAGTAGTATGACGGCCCCGCGGGAGGAGCAGTTCTTC
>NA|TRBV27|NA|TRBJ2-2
CASSSRGPGELFF
TGTGCCAGCAGTTCAAGGGGCCCCGGGGAGCTGTTTTTT
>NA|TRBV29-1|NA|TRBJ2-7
CSAFGGRYEQYF
TGCAGTGCCTTCGGGGGGCGATACGAGCAGTACTTC
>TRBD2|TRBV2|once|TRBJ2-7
CASSGTSRYYEQYF
TGTGCCAGCAGTGGGACTAGCAGATACTACGAGCAGTACTTC
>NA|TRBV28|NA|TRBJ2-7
CASSSTTYEQYF
TGTGCCAGCAGTTCTACAACCTACGAGCAGTACTTC
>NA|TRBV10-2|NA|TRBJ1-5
CASSESDLGSEPQHF
TGCGCCAGCAGTGAGTCGGATTTGGGTTCGGAGCCCCAGCATTTT
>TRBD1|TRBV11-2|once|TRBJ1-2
CASSRSDRGLPDGYTF
TGTGCCAGCAGCCGCTCGGACAGGGGGCTGCCGGATGGCTACACCTTC
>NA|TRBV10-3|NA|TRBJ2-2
CAISPQGTGELFF
TGTGCCATCAGTCCACAGGGCACCGGGGAGCTGTTTTTT
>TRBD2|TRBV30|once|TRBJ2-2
CAGQSANQRESGELFF
TGTGCCGGCCAGAGTGCGAATCAGCGGGAGTCCGGGGAGCTGTTTTTT
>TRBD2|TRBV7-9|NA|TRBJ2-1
CASSVSGSSYNEQFF
TGTGCCAGCAGCGTCAGCGGGAGTTCCTACAATGAGCAGTTCTTC
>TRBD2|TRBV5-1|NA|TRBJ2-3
CASNRDSGGTDTQYF
TGCGCCAGCAACCGAGATAGCGGGGGCACAGATACGCAGTATTTT